The 10 T cell receptor beta chains below all came from one sample that was sequenced in a study of blood T cells in healthy people across ages. Together with a sample-barcoded 5' primer, a J-beta primer mix was included in a second PCR lasting about 7 to 12 cycles. From the 5' RACE reads, TCRdb called clonotypes with MiXCR, one entry per CDR3 protein. The sample consists of around 1.5 million distinct CDR3 sequences, approximately 59% of them appearing once. Input material: blood. The receptors derive from a young man in good health.

V usage is TRBV20-1 and J usage is TRBJ2-4; 7 nucleotides match TRBD2. With 6 bases clipped from V and 0 bases from J, the junction kept 14 bases outside the gene matches. The CDR3 totals 17 residues. CDR1 and CDR2 from the germline V gene are DFQATT and SNEGSKA (reference sequence). CDR3 sequence reads: CSARQPSGELAKNIQYF. CDR3 sequence (DNA): TGCAGTGCGCGTCAACCCAGCGGGGAACTAGCCAAAAACATTCAGTACTTC.

The V gene is TRBV7-2, the J gene TRBJ2-5, with D possibly matching TRBD1 (5 bases). The CDR3 loop spans 13 amino acids. CDR1 is SGHTA, CDR2 FQGNSA, per germline. V lost 5 bases and J 3 bases, leaving 10 bases between the germline ends. This CDR3 is CASSDLTEETQYF. DNA of the CDR3: TGTGCCAGCAGCGACTTGACAGAAGAGACCCAGTACTTC.

This clonotype has just a few counts. V is TRBV4-2 and J is TRBJ2-5; D remains ambiguous. The V end lost 0 bases, the J end lost 7 bases, and 6 bases lay between the germline ends. This CDR3 spans 12 amino acids. Germline V gene sequence: CDR1 LGHNA, CDR2 YNFKEQ. CDR3 in amino acids: CASSQEWGTQYF. As DNA, the CDR3 is TGTGCCAGCAGCCAAGAGTGGGGGACCCAGTACTTC.

CDR3: CATSKTDSDYGYTF. The CDR3 DNA sequence: TGTGCCACCAGCAAGACGGACAGCGACTATGGCTACACCTTC. The V call is TRBV15, the J call TRBJ1-2; TRBD1 is a possible D gene (6 bases). V lost 4 bases and J 3 bases, leaving 12 bases between the germline ends. This CDR3 contains 14 residues. Germline V lookup: CDR1 LNHNV, CDR2 YYDKDF (reference sequence).

The chain couples TRBV6-5 to TRBJ2-6; 9 bases align to TRBD2. Trimming cost V 8 bases and J 2 bases; bases outside gene matches: 7. In germline, CDR1 is MNHEY, CDR2 SVGAGI. The CDR3 is made up of 16 amino acids. The CDR3 DNA reads TGTGCCAGCGGGCGGGGGGGCGGTCCTGGGGCCAACGTCCTGACTTTC. Translated, it gives CASGRGGGPGANVLTF.

The V and J genes are TRBV7-9 and TRBJ1-2, with a possible D match to TRBD1 (5 bases). V lost 5 bases and J lost 4, with 20 bases in between. The CDR3 spans 16 residues. Per the germline V gene, CDR1 is SEHNR and CDR2 is FQNEAQ (reference sequence). The CDR3 loop is CASSNMLGRGGYGYTF. CDR3 DNA: TGTGCCAGCAGCAATATGCTGGGAAGGGGCGGCTATGGCTACACCTTC.

The chain has TRBV2 and TRBJ2-3; possibly TRBD2 for D (6 bases). The V gene lost 3 bases and the J gene lost 0 bases, with 10 bases spanning the gap. The CDR3 has 15 residues. The germline gives CDR1 SNHLY, CDR2 FYNNEI. CDR3 loop: CASSEASASTDTQYF. CDR3 sequence (DNA): TGTGCCAGCAGTGAGGCTAGCGCGAGCACAGATACGCAGTATTTT.

The chain combines TRBV10-3 with TRBJ2-3; 10 nucleotides agree with TRBD1. Per germline, CDR1 ENHRY and CDR2 SYGVKD. The CDR3 has 14 residues. Germline trimming cut 6 bases from V and 4 bases from J; bases unmatched to any gene: 4. CDR3 residues: CAIRETGGADTQYF. As DNA, the CDR3 is TGTGCCATCAGGGAGACAGGGGGCGCAGATACGCAGTATTTT.

The rearrangement links TRBV7-9 to TRBJ2-5; TRBD2 matches 8 bases. J was trimmed by 4 bases and V by 7 bases; bases with no gene match: 11. Germline loops: CDR1 SEHNR, CDR2 FQNEAQ (reference sequence). CDR3 length: 15 residues. CDR3 nucleotide sequence: TGTGCCAGCATTCTCGATGGCGGGAGGCGAGAGACCCAGTACTTC. This encodes CASILDGGRRETQYF.

The chain is built from TRBV6-6 and TRBJ2-5; TRBD1 aligns across 7 bases. Germline CDR1 reads MNHNY; CDR2 reads SVGAGI (reference sequence). V was pared by 0 bases and J by 5 bases, with 3 bases of the junction left unmatched. This CDR3 has 14 residues. CDR3 protein: CASSYSTGLETQYF. In nucleotides, the CDR3 is TGTGCCAGCAGTTACTCGACAGGGTTGGAGACCCAGTACTTC.